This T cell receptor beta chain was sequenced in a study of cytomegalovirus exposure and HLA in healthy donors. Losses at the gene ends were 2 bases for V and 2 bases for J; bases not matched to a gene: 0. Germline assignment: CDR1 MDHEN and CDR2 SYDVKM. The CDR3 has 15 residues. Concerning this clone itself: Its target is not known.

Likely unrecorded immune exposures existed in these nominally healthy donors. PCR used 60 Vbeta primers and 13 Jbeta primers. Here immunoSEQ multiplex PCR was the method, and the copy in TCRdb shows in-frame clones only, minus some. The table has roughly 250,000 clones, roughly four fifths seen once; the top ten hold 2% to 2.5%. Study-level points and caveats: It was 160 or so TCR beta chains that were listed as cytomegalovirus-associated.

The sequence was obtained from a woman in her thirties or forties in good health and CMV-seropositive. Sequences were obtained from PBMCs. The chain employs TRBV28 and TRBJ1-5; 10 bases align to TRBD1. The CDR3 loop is CASSLGTGGNQPQHF. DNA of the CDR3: TGTGCCAGCAGTTTAGGGACAGGGGGCAATCAGCCCCAGCATTTT.